One and the same sample provided the 23 T cell receptor beta chains below, sequenced in a study of blood T cell repertoires in COVID-19. Repertoires were generated with immunoSEQ multiplex PCR, while TCRdb's copy carries only in-frame clones and drops some. Counted here are 220,000 or so clones, roughly 92% occurring once; the ten biggest clones make up approximately 0.77%. Sequencing was done on a sample of peripheral blood. The receptors originated from a man between 60 and 70 years old with COVID-19, enrolled during active disease.

The rearrangement links TRBV24-1 to TRBJ2-1; D remains ambiguous. V gave up 4 bases and J gave up 10 bases, with 13 bases separating them. From germline, CDR1 is KGHDR and CDR2 SFDVKD. The length of the CDR3 is 13 residues. DNA of the CDR3: TGTGCCACCAGTGACCCCTCGGTGCGCGAGCAGTTCTTC. Its translation is CATSDPSVREQFF.

The chain links TRBV11-2 to TRBJ2-7; TRBD1 matches 7 bases. CDR1 SGHAT and CDR2 FQNNGV come from the germline V gene. Trimming removed 4 bases from V and 3 bases from J; junction bases left unmatched: 9. CDR3 size: 15 residues. The CDR3 nucleotides are TGTGCCAGCAGCTCCCTACGACAGGGAAGCTACGAGCAGTACTTC. Amino acid sequence: CASSSLRQGSYEQYF.

The table lists this clone with a few counts. The rearrangement uses TRBV11-3 and TRBJ1-5, with D hard to call. The CDR3 sequence is 15 residues long. V was pared by 4 bases and J by 3 bases, with 13 bases between. Per germline, CDR1 SGHNT and CDR2 YENEEA. The CDR3 nucleotides are TGTGCCAGCAGCTCTTCCGGACGGGACAATCAGCCCCAGCATTTT. It encodes CASSSSGRDNQPQHF.

The genes are TRBV11-3 and TRBJ2-1; 11 bases are shared with TRBD2. Per the germline V gene, CDR1 is SGHNT and CDR2 is YENEEA. The CDR3 consists of 12 residues. The trim removed 5 bases at V and 10 bases at J, leaving 1 base unmatched. The CDR3 nucleotides read TGTGCCAGCAGCCCTAGCGGGAGGGAGCAGTTCTTC. Translation gives CASSPSGREQFF. Filled out from reference TRBV11-3 and TRBJ2-1, the complete variable domain reads EAGVVQSPRYKIIEKKQPVAFWCNPISGHNTLYWYLQNLGQGPELLIRYENEEAVDDSQLPKDRFSAERLKGVDSTLKIQPAELGDSAVYLCASSPSGREQFFGPGTRLTVL.

The chain carries TRBV5-4 and TRBJ1-1; 7 bases agree with TRBD1. The germline CDR1 and CDR2 sequences are SGHNT and YYREEE (reference sequence). V was pared by 5 bases and J by 8 bases, with 21 bases of the junction left unmatched. The CDR3 sequence is 17 residues long. Here the CDR3 DNA reads TGTGCCAGCAGACCAACCGGGACAGTTAGTCGGTCCTCAGAAGCTTTCTTT. Translated: CASRPTGTVSRSSEAFF.

The chain uses TRBV15 and TRBJ2-5; tentative D call: TRBD1 (6 bases). The CDR3 is 14 residues long. Trimming removed 0 bases at V and 5 bases at J, with 10 bases between. From germline, CDR1 is LNHNV and CDR2 YYDKDF (reference sequence). CDR3 residues: CATSRDNRVETQYF. For the CDR3, the DNA is TGTGCCACCAGCAGAGATAACAGGGTTGAGACCCAGTACTTC.

The rearrangement joins TRBV24-1 to TRBJ1-6, with 8 nucleotides matching TRBD1. With V trimmed by 5 bases and J by 7 bases, 3 bases remained unmatched. In germline, CDR1 is KGHDR, CDR2 SFDVKD. The length of the CDR3 is 14 residues. CDR3 sequence (DNA): TGTGCCACCAGTGGACAGGGGTTCAATTCACCCCTCCACTTT. It translates to CATSGQGFNSPLHF.

V and J are TRBV28 and TRBJ2-1; 8 bases are shared with TRBD2. CDR3 length: 14 residues. J gave up 6 bases and V 5 bases, and 6 bases lay outside the gene matches. Germline values: CDR1 MDHEN, CDR2 SYDVKM. The CDR3 protein is CASSGAGARNEQFF. The CDR3 DNA reads as TGTGCCAGCAGTGGAGCGGGGGCCCGCAATGAGCAGTTCTTC.

The chain combines TRBV2 with TRBJ2-1; 10 bases map to TRBD2. J gave up 9 bases and V 4 bases, and 6 bases lay outside the gene matches. Germline V CDR1 and CDR2: SNHLY, FYNNEI. The CDR3 consists of 14 residues. The DNA of the CDR3 is TGTGCCAGCAGTGGGGGACTAGCGTGGGGTGAGCAGTTCTTC. It specifies CASSGGLAWGEQFF. Complete variable domain (other parts from reference TRBV2 and TRBJ2-1): EPEVTQTPSHQVTQMGQEVILRCVPISNHLYFYWYRQILGQKVEFLVSFYNNEISEKSEIFDDQFSVERPDGSNFTLKIRSTKLEDSAMYFCASSGGLAWGEQFFGPGTRLTVL.

This chain joins TRBV3-1 (or the pseudogene TRBV3-2) and TRBJ2-7, with 7 bases matching TRBD1. This CDR3 is built from 12 residues. J was trimmed by 4 bases and V by 5 bases; bases with no gene match: 2. In germline, CDR1 is LGHDT, CDR2 YNNKEL (reference sequence). CDR3 sequence (DNA): TGTGCCAGCAGCACGACAGGGTACGAGCAGTACTTC. Its protein product is CASSTTGYEQYF.

V and J are TRBV5-1 and TRBJ1-4; possibly TRBD1 for D (6 bases). The CDR3 length is 15 residues. Germline V lookup: CDR1 SGHRS, CDR2 YFSETQ. The germline V and J ends were trimmed by 2 bases and 7 bases, with 15 bases remaining between them. The CDR3 bases are TGCGCCAGCAGCTTAAATACAGGGTCCGGTGAAAAACTGTTTTTT. It encodes CASSLNTGSGEKLFF.

The chain has TRBV6-5 and TRBJ1-5, with 10 bases lining up with TRBD1. The CDR3 runs to 13 residues. CDR1 is MNHEY and CDR2 is SVGAGI in the germline V gene. J gave up 4 bases and V 11 bases, and 5 bases lay outside the gene matches. The CDR3 nucleotides read TGTGCCGCAAGACAGGGGGCGAATCAGCCCCAGCATTTT. This encodes CAARQGANQPQHF.

This sequence joins TRBV5-4 and TRBJ1-4; no clear D. Trimming took off 2 bases at V and 0 bases at J, with 11 bases between the two ends. CDR3 length: 16 residues. Germline V gives CDR1 SGHNT, CDR2 YYREEE (reference sequence). The CDR3 protein is CASSFYSTATNEKLFF. As DNA, the CDR3 is TGTGCCAGCAGCTTTTATTCGACTGCAACTAATGAAAAACTGTTTTTT.

The J gene is TRBJ2-5, the V gene TRBV5-6; tentatively, D is TRBD1 (6 bases). This CDR3 region has 14 residues. Germline values: CDR1 SGHDT, CDR2 YYEEEE. V was cut by 0 bases and J by 4 bases, with 10 bases left in between. CDR3 DNA sequence: TGTGCCAGCAGCTTGGCAGGGGCTGGAGAGACCCAGTACTTC. Translating gives CASSLAGAGETQYF.

The rearrangement joins TRBV6-2 or TRBV6-3 to TRBJ1-2; 7 bases map to TRBD1. Trimming cost V 7 bases and J 3 bases; bases outside gene matches: 8. This CDR3 has 14 amino acids. Germline V CDR1 and CDR2: MNHEY, SVGEGT. CDR3 DNA: TGTGCCAGCACCCCGACAGGGAAAGACTATGGCTACACCTTC. Its protein product is CASTPTGKDYGYTF.

The chain combines TRBV5-1 with TRBJ2-6; TRBD1 matches at 8 bases. CDR3 length: 18 amino acids. CDR1 is SGHRS and CDR2 is YFSETQ in the germline V gene. V trimming: 0 bases; J trimming: 0 bases; junction bases outside the gene matches: 5. The CDR3 DNA is TGCGCCAGCAGCTTGGTGGGGACAGGAGCCTCTGGGGCCAACGTCCTGACTTTC. This gives the protein CASSLVGTGASGANVLTF.

V usage is TRBV5-1 and J usage is TRBJ2-2; D unclear. Trimming removed 4 bases from V and 2 bases from J, with 12 bases in between. CDR3 length equals 15 residues. CDR1 is SGHRS and CDR2 is YFSETQ in the germline V gene. In DNA form, the CDR3 reads TGCGCCAGCAGCCCGGGTCAGACTAACACCGGGGAGCTGTTTTTT. Translating gives CASSPGQTNTGELFF.

This chain uses TRBV3-1 (or the pseudogene TRBV3-2) with TRBJ1-3, with 7 bases aligning to TRBD1. This CDR3 is built from 16 residues. With V trimmed by 2 bases and J by 4 bases, 8 bases remained unmatched. CDR1 is LGHDT and CDR2 is YNNKEL in the germline V gene (reference sequence). Here the CDR3 DNA reads TGTGCCAGCAGCCAATCAGGGGGGTGGAAAGGAAACACCATATATTTT. Its translation is CASSQSGGWKGNTIYF.

J is TRBJ1-3 and V is TRBV3-1 (or the pseudogene TRBV3-2); possible D gene TRBD1, 5 bases. The CDR3 is 13 residues long. The V end was cut by 4 bases, the J end by 7 bases, with 11 bases between. Looked up from germline, CDR1 is LGHDT and CDR2 is YNNKEL (reference sequence). The chain's CDR3 is CASSLGGRNTIYF. The CDR3 region has the DNA TGTGCCAGCAGCCTCGGGGGTCGGAACACCATATATTTT.

The chain couples TRBV5-4 to TRBJ2-1, with a weak D call TRBD1 (6 bases). V dropped 0 bases and J dropped 4 bases, with 11 bases sitting between them. Germline V gives CDR1 SGHNT, CDR2 YYREEE (reference sequence). The CDR3 has 15 residues. The CDR3 DNA reads as TGTGCCAGCAGCTTGGGACAGGCCAGATACAATGAGCAGTTCTTC. It yields the protein CASSLGQARYNEQFF. The entire variable domain, with the rest obtained from reference TRBV5-4 and TRBJ2-1, is as follows: ETGVTQSPTHLIKTRGQQVTLRCSSQSGHNTVSWYQQALGQGPQFIFQYYREEENGRGNFPPRFSGLQFPNYSSELNVNALELDDSALYLCASSLGQARYNEQFFGPGTRLTVL.

This clone was counted once. The chain couples TRBV5-1 to TRBJ2-7, with 8 nucleotides matching TRBD1. The CDR3 spans 16 residues. Germline values: CDR1 SGHRS, CDR2 YFSETQ. Trimming cost V 2 bases and J 6 bases; bases outside gene matches: 13. The CDR3 reads CASSFSGTGGRPEQYF. CDR3 DNA sequence: TGCGCCAGCAGCTTTTCCGGGACAGGAGGAAGGCCCGAGCAGTACTTC.

The genes are TRBV2 and TRBJ2-3; no firm D call. The CDR3 runs to 15 residues. Trimming took off 4 bases at V and 3 bases at J, with 14 bases between the two ends. From germline, CDR1 is SNHLY and CDR2 FYNNEI. This CDR3 is CASSVRDSRTDTQYF. DNA of the CDR3: TGTGCCAGCAGTGTCCGAGATTCACGGACAGATACGCAGTATTTT.

The rearrangement links TRBV3-1 (or the pseudogene TRBV3-2) to TRBJ2-1, with 10 bases matching TRBD2. Per germline, CDR1 LGHDT and CDR2 YNNKEL (reference sequence). The ends lost 1 base at V and 6 bases at J; junction bases unmatched: 6. The CDR3 loop spans 16 amino acids. The CDR3 coding sequence is TGTGCCAGCAGCCAAGTTGCTAGCGGGAGAGTCAATGAGCAGTTCTTC. Amino acids: CASSQVASGRVNEQFF.